This T cell receptor (beta chain) derives from a study of immune evolution from preneoplasia to lung adenocarcinoma (dated by TCRdb to the early 2020s). General notes on the study: HLA loss of heterozygosity was observed in approximately 6.5%, 16% and 36% of AIS, MIA and ADC lesions, respectively, and was not observed in any AAH lesions. The study reported that roughly 110 samples were used for TCR sequencing. Sample size was determined by specimen availability and not by a prior power calculation. POLYSOLVER was used to infer class I HLA alleles from exome data, and LOHHLA was used to detect allele-specific HLA loss. A total of 50 to 55 patients contributed TCR sequencing data. The study profiled immune contexture across lung adenocarcinoma precursors and invasive adenocarcinoma using immune gene expression, TCR sequencing and multiplex immunofluorescence. The overall cohort was made up of more than 40 patients with pulmonary nodules who had surgical resection. The immune data were combined with whole exome sequencing and methylation data from the same cohort of nodules. Resected precursor lesions (AAH, AIS, MIA) and invasive adenocarcinomas were compared with paired morphologically normal lung tissue. Beyond this particular receptor, the publication reports: The findings rested on association rather than direct causation, and larger cohorts with long-term follow-up and longitudinal biopsies were considered necessary. Compared with EGFR-mutant or double wild-type lesions, KRAS-mutant nodules had the highest T cell clonality. Normal lung showed the highest clonality, whereas later-stage lesions appeared to have higher T cell density and diversity but lower clonality. Because all patients came from Japan and China, whether the findings apply to Western populations was uncertain. The highest top T cell clone frequencies were observed in normal lung, and a progressive decrease in top T cell clone frequencies appeared to occur from AAH through AIS, MIA and invasive adenocarcinoma.

Patients underwent resection in Japan or China between the mid-2010s and the late 2010s. The histologic diagnosis of each case was independently confirmed on H&E slides by two lung cancer pathologists. To enrich premalignant or tumor cells for nucleic acid extraction, macro-dissection was performed after pathologic assessment. The AllPrep DNA/RNA FFPE Kit was used to isolate DNA from FFPE tissue. The immunoSEQ hsTCRbeta Kit was used to sequence TCR beta CDR3 regions from DNA. The paper's data handling went like this. The ImmunoSEQ Analyzer was used to analyse the TCR sequencing data. T cell clonality was defined as 1 minus Pielou's evenness, calculated on productive rearrangements. To measure T cell diversity, the inverse Simpson index was applied to productive templates. T cell density was defined as TCR beta template counts normalized to usable DNA, with usable DNA estimated by amplifying and sequencing housekeeping genes. Two-sided Kruskal-Wallis tests were used to compare TCR metrics between histologic stages. The table comes from immuneACCESS by way of TCRdb, which keeps in-frame sequences with V and J called. Part of the clones is missing from these tables; in studies checked, under half for an unresolved V gene and the rest for unknown reasons. The D gene and trimming were derived from the DNA, and the V and J assignments and clone size from that table. The sample has 10,000 or so clones on record, about four fifths of them singletons. Together, the top ten hold about 1.7% of the sample.

At the junction V is shortened by 3 bases and J by 2 bases, with 7 bases in between. CDR1 and CDR2, per the germline V gene, are SGHVS and FNYEAQ. Including cysteine and phenylalanine, the CDR3 has 13 amino acids. Only the CDR3 part of the read is kept: 39 bases, read in frame from the first base. As to this clone: Its antigen remains unidentified. Base qualities are not provided; no much larger clone lies one nucleotide away.

The material sequenced was FFPE minimally invasive lung adenocarcinoma tissue. The sample's cell subset or site, from its label and the paper: micro-invasive lung adenocarcinoma (MIA). The chain is made from TRBV7-6 and TRBJ1-1; possibly the D gene is TRBD1, per 5 matching bases. The TCR sequence derives from a person aged 65 to 85 with lung adenocarcinoma. CDR3 region: CASSLDTNTEAFF. The nucleotides read TGTGCCAGCAGCTTGGACACAAACACTGAAGCTTTCTTT.